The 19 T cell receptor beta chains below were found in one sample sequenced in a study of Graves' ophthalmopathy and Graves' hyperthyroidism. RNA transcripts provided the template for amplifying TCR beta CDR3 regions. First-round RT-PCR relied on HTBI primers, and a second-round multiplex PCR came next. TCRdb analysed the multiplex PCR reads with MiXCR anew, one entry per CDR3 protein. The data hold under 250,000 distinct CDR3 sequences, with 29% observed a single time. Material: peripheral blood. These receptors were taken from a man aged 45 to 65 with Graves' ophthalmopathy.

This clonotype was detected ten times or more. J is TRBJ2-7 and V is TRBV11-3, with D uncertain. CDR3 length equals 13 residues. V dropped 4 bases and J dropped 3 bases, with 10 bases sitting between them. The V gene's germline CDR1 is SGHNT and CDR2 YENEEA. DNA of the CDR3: TGTGCCAGCAGCTCGAACAACGTCTACGAGCAGTACTTC. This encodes CASSSNNVYEQYF.

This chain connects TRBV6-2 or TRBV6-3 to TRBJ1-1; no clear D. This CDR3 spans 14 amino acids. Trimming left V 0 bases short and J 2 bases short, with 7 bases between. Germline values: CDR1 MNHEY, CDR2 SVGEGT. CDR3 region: CASSYSPDNTEAFF. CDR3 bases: TGTGCCAGCAGTTACTCCCCGGACAACACTGAAGCTTTCTTT.

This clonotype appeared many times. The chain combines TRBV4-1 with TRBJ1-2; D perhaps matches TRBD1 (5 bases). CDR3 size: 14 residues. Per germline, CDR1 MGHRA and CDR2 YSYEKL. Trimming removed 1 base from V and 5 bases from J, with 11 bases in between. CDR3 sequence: CASSQAAGPYGYTF. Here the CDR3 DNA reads TGCGCCAGCAGCCAAGCGGCGGGGCCGTATGGCTACACCTTC.

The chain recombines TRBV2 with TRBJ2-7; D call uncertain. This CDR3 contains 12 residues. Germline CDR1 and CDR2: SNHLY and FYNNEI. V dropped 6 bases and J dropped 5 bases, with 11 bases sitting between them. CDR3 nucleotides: TGTGCCAGCAGCCCAAGTGGGGACGAGCAGTACTTC. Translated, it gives CASSPSGDEQYF.

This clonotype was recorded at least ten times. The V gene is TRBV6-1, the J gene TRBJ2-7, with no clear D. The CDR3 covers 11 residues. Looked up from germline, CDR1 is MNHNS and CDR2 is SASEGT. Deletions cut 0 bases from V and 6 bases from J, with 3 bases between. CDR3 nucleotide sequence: TGTGCCAGCAGTGAAGCGGGCGAGCAGTACTTC. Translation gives CASSEAGEQYF.

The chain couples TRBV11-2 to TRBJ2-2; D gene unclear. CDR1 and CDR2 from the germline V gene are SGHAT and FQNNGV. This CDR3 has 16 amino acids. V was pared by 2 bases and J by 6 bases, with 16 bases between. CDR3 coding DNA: TGTGCCAGCAGCTTAAGGATACCCTCACTTGCCGGGGAGCTGTTTTTT. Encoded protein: CASSLRIPSLAGELFF. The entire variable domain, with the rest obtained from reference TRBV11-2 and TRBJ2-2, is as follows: EAGVAQSPRYKIIEKRQSVAFWCNPISGHATLYWYQQILGQGPKLLIQFQNNGVVDDSQLPKDRFSAERLKGVDSTLKIQPAKLEDSAVYLCASSLRIPSLAGELFFGEGSRLTVL.

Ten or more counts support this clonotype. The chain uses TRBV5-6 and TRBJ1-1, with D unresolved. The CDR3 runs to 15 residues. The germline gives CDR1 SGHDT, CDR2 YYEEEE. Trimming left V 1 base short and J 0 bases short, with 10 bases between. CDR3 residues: CASSLSGPMNTEAFF. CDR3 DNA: TGTGCCAGCAGCTTGAGCGGGCCAATGAACACTGAAGCTTTCTTT. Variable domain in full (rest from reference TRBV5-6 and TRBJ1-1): DAGVTQSPTHLIKTRGQQVTLRCSPKSGHDTVSWYQQALGQGPQFIFQYYEEEERQRGNFPDRFSGHQFPNYSSELNVNALLLGDSALYLCASSLSGPMNTEAFFGQGTRLTVV.

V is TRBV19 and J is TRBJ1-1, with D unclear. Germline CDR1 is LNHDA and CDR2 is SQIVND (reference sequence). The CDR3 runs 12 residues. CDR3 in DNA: TGTGTTAGCGGCCAGTCGAACACTGAAGCTTTCTTT. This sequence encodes CVSGQSNTEAFF.

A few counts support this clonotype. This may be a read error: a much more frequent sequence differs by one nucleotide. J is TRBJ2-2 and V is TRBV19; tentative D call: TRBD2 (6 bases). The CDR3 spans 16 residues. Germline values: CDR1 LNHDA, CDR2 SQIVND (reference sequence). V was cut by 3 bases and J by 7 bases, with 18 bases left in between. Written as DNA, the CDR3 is TGTGCCAGTAGTATCTTTATTGGCGGGAATGGCGGGGAGCTGTTTTTT. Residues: CASSIFIGGNGGELFF.

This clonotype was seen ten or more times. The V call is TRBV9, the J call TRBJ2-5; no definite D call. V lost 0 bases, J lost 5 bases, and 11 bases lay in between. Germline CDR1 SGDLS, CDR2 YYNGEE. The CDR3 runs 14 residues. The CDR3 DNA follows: TGTGCCAGCAGCGTAGCGGCCCTTGGGGAGACCCAGTACTTC. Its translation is CASSVAALGETQYF.

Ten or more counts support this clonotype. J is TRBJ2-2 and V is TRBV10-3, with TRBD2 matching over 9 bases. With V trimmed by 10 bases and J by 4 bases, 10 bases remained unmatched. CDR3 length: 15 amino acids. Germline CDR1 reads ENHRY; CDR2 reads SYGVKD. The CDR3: CATHGGTSSTGELFF. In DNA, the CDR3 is TGTGCCACTCATGGGGGGACTAGCAGCACCGGGGAGCTGTTTTTT.

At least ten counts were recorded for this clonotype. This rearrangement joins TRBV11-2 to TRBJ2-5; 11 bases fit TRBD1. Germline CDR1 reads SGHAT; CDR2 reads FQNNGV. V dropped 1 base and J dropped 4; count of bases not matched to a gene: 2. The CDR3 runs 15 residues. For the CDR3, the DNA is TGTGCCAGCAGCTTAGGGACAGGGGGCGTAGAGACCCAGTACTTC. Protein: CASSLGTGGVETQYF. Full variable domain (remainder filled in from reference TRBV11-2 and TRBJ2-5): EAGVAQSPRYKIIEKRQSVAFWCNPISGHATLYWYQQILGQGPKLLIQFQNNGVVDDSQLPKDRFSAERLKGVDSTLKIQPAKLEDSAVYLCASSLGTGGVETQYFGPGTRLLVL.

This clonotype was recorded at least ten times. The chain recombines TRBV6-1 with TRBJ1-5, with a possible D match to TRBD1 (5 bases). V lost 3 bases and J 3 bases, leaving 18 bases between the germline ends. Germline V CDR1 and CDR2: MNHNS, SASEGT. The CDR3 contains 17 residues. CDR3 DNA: TGTGCCAGCAGTGAGGTAGGAACAGGCGCTGCCAATCAGCCCCAGCATTTT. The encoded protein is CASSEVGTGAANQPQHF.

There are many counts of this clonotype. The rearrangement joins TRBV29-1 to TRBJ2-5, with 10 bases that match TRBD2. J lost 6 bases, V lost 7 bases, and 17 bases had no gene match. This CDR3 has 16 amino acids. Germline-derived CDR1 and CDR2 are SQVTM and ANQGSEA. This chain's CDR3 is CSANGLAGVRRKTQYF. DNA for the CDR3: TGCAGCGCTAATGGGCTAGCGGGAGTGCGTCGGAAGACCCAGTACTTC.

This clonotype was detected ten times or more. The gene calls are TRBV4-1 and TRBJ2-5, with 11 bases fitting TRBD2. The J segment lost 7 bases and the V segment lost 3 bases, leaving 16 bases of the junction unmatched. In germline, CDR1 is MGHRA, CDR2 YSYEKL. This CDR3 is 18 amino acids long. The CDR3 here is CASSQLGTSGQVMATQYF. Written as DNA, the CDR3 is TGCGCCAGCAGCCAGCTAGGGACTAGCGGACAAGTCATGGCGACCCAGTACTTC.

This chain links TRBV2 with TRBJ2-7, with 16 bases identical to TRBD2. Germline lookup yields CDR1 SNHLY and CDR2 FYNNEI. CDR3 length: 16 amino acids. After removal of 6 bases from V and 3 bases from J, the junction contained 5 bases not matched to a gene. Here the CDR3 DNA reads TGTGCCAGCAGCGTGGGACTAGCGGGAGGGGACTACGAGCAGTACTTC. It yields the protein CASSVGLAGGDYEQYF.

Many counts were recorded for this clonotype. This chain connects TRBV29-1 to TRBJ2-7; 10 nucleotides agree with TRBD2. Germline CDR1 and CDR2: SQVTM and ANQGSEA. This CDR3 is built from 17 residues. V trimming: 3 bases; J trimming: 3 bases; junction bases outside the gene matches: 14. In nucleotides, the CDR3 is TGCAGCGTTGAGGGCTGGGGCGCCGGGACTAGCGACTACGAGCAGTACTTC. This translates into CSVEGWGAGTSDYEQYF.

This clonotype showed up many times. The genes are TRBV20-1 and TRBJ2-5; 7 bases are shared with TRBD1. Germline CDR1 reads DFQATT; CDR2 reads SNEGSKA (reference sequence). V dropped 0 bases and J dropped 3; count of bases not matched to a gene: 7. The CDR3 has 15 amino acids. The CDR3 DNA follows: TGCAGTGCTAGAGATGGGGACAGAGCTAAAGAGACCCAGTACTTC. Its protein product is CSARDGDRAKETQYF.

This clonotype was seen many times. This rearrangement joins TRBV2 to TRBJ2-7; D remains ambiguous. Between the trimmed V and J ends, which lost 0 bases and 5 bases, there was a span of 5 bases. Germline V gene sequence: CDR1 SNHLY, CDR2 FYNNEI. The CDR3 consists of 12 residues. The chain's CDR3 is CASSEAAHEQYF. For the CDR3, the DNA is TGTGCCAGCAGTGAAGCGGCCCACGAGCAGTACTTC.